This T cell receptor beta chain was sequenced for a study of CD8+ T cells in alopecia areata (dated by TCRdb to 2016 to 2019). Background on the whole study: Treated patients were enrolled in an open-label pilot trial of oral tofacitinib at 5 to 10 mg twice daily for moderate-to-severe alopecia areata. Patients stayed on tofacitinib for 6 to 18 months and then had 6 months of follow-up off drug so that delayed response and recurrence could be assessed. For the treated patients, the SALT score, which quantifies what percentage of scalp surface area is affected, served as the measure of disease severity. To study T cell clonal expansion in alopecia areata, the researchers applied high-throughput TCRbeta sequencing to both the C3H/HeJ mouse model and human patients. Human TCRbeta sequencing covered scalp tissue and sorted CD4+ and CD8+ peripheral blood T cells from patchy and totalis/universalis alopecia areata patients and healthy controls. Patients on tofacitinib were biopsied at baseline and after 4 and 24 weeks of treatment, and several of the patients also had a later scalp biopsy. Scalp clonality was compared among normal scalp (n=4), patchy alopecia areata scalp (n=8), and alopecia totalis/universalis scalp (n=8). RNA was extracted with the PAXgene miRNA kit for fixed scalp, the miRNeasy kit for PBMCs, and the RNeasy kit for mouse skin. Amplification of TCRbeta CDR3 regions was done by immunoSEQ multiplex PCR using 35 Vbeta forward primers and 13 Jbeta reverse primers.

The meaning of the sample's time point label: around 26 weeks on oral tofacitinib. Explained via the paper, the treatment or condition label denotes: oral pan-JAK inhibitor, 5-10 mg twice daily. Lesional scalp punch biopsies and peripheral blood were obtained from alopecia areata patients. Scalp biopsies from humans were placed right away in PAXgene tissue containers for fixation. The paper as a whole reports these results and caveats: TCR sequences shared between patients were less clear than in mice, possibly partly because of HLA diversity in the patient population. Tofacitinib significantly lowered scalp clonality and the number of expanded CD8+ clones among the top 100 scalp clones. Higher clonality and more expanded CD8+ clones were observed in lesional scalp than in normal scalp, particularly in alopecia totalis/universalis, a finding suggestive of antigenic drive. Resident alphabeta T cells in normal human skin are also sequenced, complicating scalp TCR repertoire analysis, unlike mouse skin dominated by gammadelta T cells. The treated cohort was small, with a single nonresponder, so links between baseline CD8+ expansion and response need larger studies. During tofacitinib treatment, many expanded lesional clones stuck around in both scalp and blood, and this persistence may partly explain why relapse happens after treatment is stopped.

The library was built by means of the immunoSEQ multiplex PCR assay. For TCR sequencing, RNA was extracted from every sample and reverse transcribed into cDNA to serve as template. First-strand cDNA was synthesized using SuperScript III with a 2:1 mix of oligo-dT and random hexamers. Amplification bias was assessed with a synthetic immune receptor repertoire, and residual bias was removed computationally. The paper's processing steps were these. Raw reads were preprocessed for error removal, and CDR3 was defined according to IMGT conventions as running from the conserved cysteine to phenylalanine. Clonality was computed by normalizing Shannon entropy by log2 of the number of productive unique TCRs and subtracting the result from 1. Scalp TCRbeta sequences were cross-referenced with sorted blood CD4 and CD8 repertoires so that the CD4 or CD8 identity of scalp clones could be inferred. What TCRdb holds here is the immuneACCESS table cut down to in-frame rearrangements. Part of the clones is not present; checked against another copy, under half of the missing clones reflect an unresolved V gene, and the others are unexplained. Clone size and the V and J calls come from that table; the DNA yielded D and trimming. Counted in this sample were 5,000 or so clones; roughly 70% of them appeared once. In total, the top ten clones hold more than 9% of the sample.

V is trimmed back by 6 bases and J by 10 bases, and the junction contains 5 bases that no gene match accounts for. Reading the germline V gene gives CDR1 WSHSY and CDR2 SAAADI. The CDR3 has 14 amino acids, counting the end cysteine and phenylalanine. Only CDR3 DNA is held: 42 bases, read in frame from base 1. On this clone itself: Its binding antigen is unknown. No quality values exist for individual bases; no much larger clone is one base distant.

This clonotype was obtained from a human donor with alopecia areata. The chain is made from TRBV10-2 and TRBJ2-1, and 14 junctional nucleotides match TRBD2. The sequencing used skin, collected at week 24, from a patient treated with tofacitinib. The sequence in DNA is TGCGCCAGCAGAGGGACTAGCGGGGGTGTGGAGCAGTTCTTC. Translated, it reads CASRGTSGGVEQFF.